This TCR beta chain came from a study of cytomegalovirus exposure and HLA in healthy donors. The primer mix had 60 Vbeta and 13 Jbeta primers. Libraries were prepared by immunoSEQ multiplex PCR; TCRdb keeps only in-frame clonotypes and omits some of them. In the table there are roughly 180,000 clones, about 80% of which are singletons. With regard to this clone: No antigen is known for it.

The CDR3 is 15 residues long. The germline V gene encodes CDR1 SGHNT and CDR2 YYREEE (reference sequence). V lost 4 bases, J lost 6 bases, and 9 bases stayed unmatched. Study findings and constraints: Earlier findings revealed that most TCR beta V segments proved productive either about 87% or about 30% of the time. Across donors, sequencing depth was assumed by presence/absence analyses to be roughly uniform.

This sequence was found in a woman aged 25 to 45 in good health and CMV-seropositive. The chain links TRBV5-4 to TRBJ2-7, with 11 bases matching TRBD2. The sample comprised PBMCs. CDR3 residues: CASSPGSSGRGEQYF. The CDR3 nucleotides read TGTGCCAGCAGCCCCGGGAGTAGCGGGAGGGGCGAGCAGTACTTC. The whole variable domain, remainder taken from reference TRBV5-4 and TRBJ2-7, is ETGVTQSPTHLIKTRGQQVTLRCSSQSGHNTVSWYQQALGQGPQFIFQYYREEENGRGNFPPRFSGLQFPNYSSELNVNALELDDSALYLCASSPGSSGRGEQYFGPGTRLTVT.